This passage covers 8 T cell receptor beta chains from one sample sequenced in a study of cytomegalovirus exposure and HLA in healthy donors. Sequencing used immunoSEQ multiplex PCR; TCRdb keeps in-frame clones, though not all of them. This sample carries around 200,000 clones, about 80% of them seen once, and the ten largest clones take around 2.8%. Sequencing was done on a sample of PBMCs. These receptors came from a woman between 18 and 29 years old in good health and CMV-seropositive.

The gene calls are TRBV11-2 and TRBJ1-2; D remains unclear. The germline V and J ends were trimmed by 10 bases and 6 bases, with 3 bases remaining between them. Germline V gene sequence: CDR1 SGHAT, CDR2 FQNNGV. The CDR3 is made up of 8 amino acids. DNA of the CDR3: TGTGCCACCGATGGCTACACCTTC. Protein: CATDGYTF.

J is TRBJ2-5 and V is TRBV19; D gene unclear. Trimming removed 7 bases at V and 5 bases at J, with 8 bases between. The CDR3 has 11 amino acids. The V gene's germline CDR1 is LNHDA and CDR2 SQIVND (reference sequence). The CDR3 DNA sequence: TGTGCCAGTAACGATGCGGAGACCCAGTACTTC. Its protein product is CASNDAETQYF.

J is TRBJ1-2 and V is TRBV11-2; D is undetermined. Deletions cut 1 base from V and 8 bases from J, with 17 bases between. CDR3 length: 15 amino acids. Germline-derived CDR1 and CDR2 are SGHAT and FQNNGV. CDR3 bases: TGTGCCAGCAGCTTAGGACGGGTCAGTCTCGACGGCTACACCTTC. Translated: CASSLGRVSLDGYTF.

This clone appeared once. The chain recombines TRBV14 with TRBJ1-1; 10 bases fit TRBD1. CDR3 length equals 17 residues. Germline assignment: CDR1 SGHDN and CDR2 FVKESK. V lost 1 base to trimming and J lost 3 bases; unmatched junction nucleotides: 8. The CDR3 DNA is TGTGCCAGCAGCCAAGTAGGGACAGGGGTTGGGTACACTGAAGCTTTCTTT. This codes for CASSQVGTGVGYTEAFF.

The chain couples TRBV10-2 to TRBJ2-3; TRBD2 matches 7 bases. The V segment lost 2 bases and the J segment 5 bases; nucleotides outside the gene matches: 4. Germline V gene data show CDR1 as WSHSY and CDR2 as SAAADI. The CDR3 sequence is 14 residues long. CDR3 region: CASSEVAGEDTQYF. The CDR3 DNA sequence: TGCGCCAGCAGTGAGGTGGCGGGGGAAGATACGCAGTATTTT.

This clone has a single count. The rearrangement uses TRBV5-1 and TRBJ2-5; 7 bases agree with TRBD1. This CDR3 spans 14 amino acids. Germline-derived CDR1 and CDR2 are SGHRS and YFSETQ. V dropped 0 bases and J dropped 5; count of bases not matched to a gene: 4. The CDR3 sequence is CASSLGQGSETQYF. CDR3 in DNA: TGCGCCAGCAGCTTGGGACAGGGAAGCGAGACCCAGTACTTC.

The chain couples TRBV5-5 to TRBJ2-7; 7 bases match TRBD1. CDR3 length: 14 residues. The V and J ends lost 0 bases and 3 bases, in that order; junction bases with no gene match: 3. Germline V gene lookup returns CDR1 SGHKS and CDR2 YYEKEE (reference sequence). The CDR3 here is CASSLDRGFYEQYF. In DNA form, the CDR3 reads TGTGCCAGCAGCTTGGACAGGGGCTTCTACGAGCAGTACTTC.

This rearrangement joins TRBV12-2 to TRBJ1-5; the table's TRBD1 call for D was not verified on the DNA. TRBV12-2 is a pseudogene segment. The CDR3 totals 16 residues. The CDR3 coding sequence is TGTGCAAGTCGCTTAGAGACAGCCTATAGCAATCAGCCCCAGCATTTT. Protein: CASRLETAYSNQPQHF.